The 18 T cell receptor beta chains reported below all come from one sample, sequenced in a study of blood T cell repertoires in COVID-19. Profiling relied on immunoSEQ multiplex PCR, and the TCRdb table lists in-frame clones only, not all of them. The data show around 110,000 clones, 70% to 80% seen once. Sequencing was performed on peripheral blood. The receptors come from a man aged 80 or over with COVID-19, enrolled during active disease.

This clone was observed at least ten times. V is TRBV28 and J is TRBJ1-5; TRBD1 matches 7 bases. This CDR3 has 16 amino acids. Trimming took 5 bases from V and 0 from J; bases not matched to a gene: 7. Germline V CDR1 and CDR2: MDHEN, SYDVKM. CDR3: CASSITGAYSNQPQHF. The DNA for the CDR3 is TGTGCCAGCAGTATTACAGGGGCGTATAGCAATCAGCCCCAGCATTTT.

The chain has TRBV7-2 and TRBJ2-3; D is unresolved. The CDR3 has 14 residues. Deletions cut 3 bases from V and 0 bases from J, with 7 bases between. CDR1 is SGHTA, CDR2 FQGNSA, per germline. The CDR3 spells CASSFRLSTDTQYF. CDR3 in DNA: TGTGCCAGCAGCTTTAGACTGAGCACAGATACGCAGTATTTT. The variable domain in full, completed from reference TRBV7-2 and TRBJ2-3, reads GAGVSQSPSNKVTEKGKDVELRCDPISGHTALYWYRQSLGQGLEFLIYFQGNSAPDKSGLPSDRFSAERTGGSVSTLTIQRTQQEDSAVYLCASSFRLSTDTQYFGPGTRLTVL.

This clone was detected a few times. DNA of the CDR3: TGTGCCAGCAGCTTAGGGGCCTACGAGCAGTACTTC. Protein sequence: CASSLGAYEQYF. The V and J genes are TRBV5-8 and TRBJ2-7; the D gene is possibly TRBD1 (5 bases). Trimming shortened V by 2 bases and J by 2 bases, and 5 bases separated the two germline ends. Germline V gene data show CDR1 as SGHTS and CDR2 as YDEGEE. This CDR3 has 12 residues.

CDR3 residues: CATSDPRTGRTGELFF. CDR3 coding DNA: TGTGCCACCAGTGATCCACGGACAGGGAGAACCGGGGAGCTGTTTTTT. The chain recombines TRBV24-1 with TRBJ2-2; 8 bases fit TRBD1. The trim removed 3 bases at V and 5 bases at J, leaving 7 bases unmatched. This CDR3 region has 16 residues. In germline, CDR1 is KGHDR, CDR2 SFDVKD.

This clone has more than one count but fewer than ten. The J gene is TRBJ2-1, the V gene TRBV6-5; D uncertain. Trimming pared 5 bases from V and 4 bases from J, leaving 6 bases between. Germline CDR1 is MNHEY and CDR2 is SVGAGI. The CDR3 spans 12 residues. CDR3 in DNA: TGTGCCAGCAGTACTATTTACAATGAGCAGTTCTTC. Amino acids: CASSTIYNEQFF.

This rearrangement joins TRBV4-1 to TRBJ1-6, with TRBD1 matching 10 bases. With V trimmed by 5 bases and J by 4 bases, 5 bases remained unmatched. CDR3 length: 16 residues. Germline V gene lookup returns CDR1 MGHRA and CDR2 YSYEKL. The CDR3 loop is CASSTRQGAYNSPLHF. The CDR3 nucleotides read TGCGCCAGCAGCACCCGACAGGGGGCTTATAATTCACCCCTCCACTTT.

The V and J genes are TRBV30 and TRBJ2-7, with 9 bases fitting TRBD1. V was clipped by 4 bases and J by 4 bases; unmatched bases: 5. The germline V gene has CDR1 GTSNPN and CDR2 SVGIG (reference sequence). The CDR3 consists of 13 residues. CDR3 in DNA: TGTGCCTGGAAACCGGGACAGGGTTACGAGCAGTACTTC. It is translated as CAWKPGQGYEQYF.

Here the CDR3 reads CASNPAGASYNEQFF. CDR3 DNA: TGTGCCAGCAACCCCGCGGGGGCCTCCTACAATGAGCAGTTCTTC. The chain employs TRBV9 and TRBJ2-1, with D possibly matching TRBD2 (7 bases). The V end lost 6 bases, the J end lost 0 bases, and 13 bases lay between the germline ends. CDR1 and CDR2 from the germline V gene are SGDLS and YYNGEE. CDR3 length: 15 residues.

V usage is TRBV7-2 and J usage is TRBJ2-3; D remains ambiguous. V was trimmed by 1 base and J by 2 bases, leaving 4 bases between them. Germline loops: CDR1 SGHTA, CDR2 FQGNSA. The CDR3 is 13 residues long. This CDR3 is CASSLDYTDTQYF. DNA for the CDR3: TGTGCCAGCAGCTTAGACTACACAGATACGCAGTATTTT.

This clone has at least ten counts. This rearrangement joins TRBV10-3 to TRBJ1-1; 9 bases are a match to TRBD1. This CDR3 contains 17 residues. The germline V gene has CDR1 ENHRY and CDR2 SYGVKD. The junction had 8 bases not matched to a gene; V was cut back by 3 bases and J by 0 bases. The DNA for the CDR3 is TGTGCCATCAGTGACCCGGGACAGGGAGGAATGAACACTGAAGCTTTCTTT. Translation: CAISDPGQGGMNTEAFF.

The chain is built from TRBV21-1 and TRBJ1-5; the table calls TRBD1, which could not be checked here. TRBV21-1 is a documented pseudogene. The CDR3 contains 15 residues. Here the CDR3 reads CASSKTGDFNQPQHF. The CDR3 bases are TGTGCCAGCAGCAAGACAGGCGATTTCAATCAGCCCCAGCATTTT.

The chain couples TRBV28 to TRBJ1-4; a possible D gene is TRBD1 (6 bases). The germline V gene has CDR1 MDHEN and CDR2 SYDVKM. V lost 3 bases and J lost 10, with 15 bases in between. There are 14 residues in the CDR3. The CDR3 region is CASSLRGGNPKLFF. The CDR3 nucleotides read TGTGCCAGCAGTTTGAGGGGGGGCAATCCAAAACTGTTTTTT.

The V and J genes are TRBV2 and TRBJ2-4, with TRBD2 as a possible D gene (5 bases). CDR3 length equals 16 residues. Germline V gives CDR1 SNHLY, CDR2 FYNNEI. The V and J ends lost 6 bases and 4 bases respectively, with 19 bases between them. Here the CDR3 DNA reads TGTGCCAGCAGGGAATTACTAGGACGACCTAAAAACATTCAGTACTTC. Translation gives CASRELLGRPKNIQYF.

This chain links TRBV4-2 with TRBJ1-1, with D maybe TRBD1 (6 bases). The CDR3 runs 19 residues. Germline V gene lookup returns CDR1 LGHNA and CDR2 YNFKEQ. The germline V and J ends were trimmed by 0 bases and 2 bases, with 22 bases remaining between them. Here the CDR3 reads CASSQEPLWGQGGNTEAFF. CDR3 in DNA: TGTGCCAGCAGCCAAGAGCCTCTCTGGGGTCAAGGGGGTAACACTGAAGCTTTCTTT.

In its sample, this clone was seen once. J is TRBJ1-3 and V is TRBV2; D might be TRBD1 (6 bases). The germline V gene has CDR1 SNHLY and CDR2 FYNNEI. The CDR3 is 14 residues long. Trimming took 5 bases from V and 4 from J, leaving 12 bases between them. The CDR3 here is CASSKTGQGNTIYF. For the CDR3, the DNA is TGTGCCAGCAGTAAAACAGGACAGGGAAACACCATATATTTT.

The chain combines TRBV6-2 or TRBV6-3 with TRBJ1-2, with D possibly TRBD1 on 5 matching bases. CDR3 length equals 15 residues. The V gene's germline CDR1 is MNHEY and CDR2 SVGEGT. Deletions cut 6 bases from V and 8 bases from J, with 22 bases between. CDR3 region: CASSQRGPGLWGYTF. The DNA for the CDR3 is TGTGCCAGCAGCCAAAGGGGACCGGGACTGTGGGGCTACACCTTC.

The rearrangement links TRBV11-2 to TRBJ1-5; TRBD1 is a possible D gene (5 bases). V was pared by 5 bases and J by 7 bases, with 12 bases between. The germline gives CDR1 SGHAT, CDR2 FQNNGV. The CDR3 has 13 residues. The CDR3 DNA is TGTGCCAGCAGCCGCGGGGACGAACAGCCCCAGCATTTT. Its protein is CASSRGDEQPQHF.

The V gene is TRBV15, the J gene TRBJ1-3; the D gene is possibly TRBD1 (6 bases). The germline gives CDR1 LNHNV, CDR2 YYDKDF (reference sequence). CDR3 size: 13 residues. The V and J ends lost 5 bases and 4 bases respectively, with 9 bases between them. The CDR3 region is CATSLQGGNTIYF. CDR3 DNA: TGTGCCACCAGCCTCCAGGGGGGAAACACCATATATTTT.